This T cell receptor (beta chain) was identified during a study of tumor-infiltrating lymphocytes in primary liver carcinoma. The researchers produced TCR beta cDNA from around 0.5 ug total RNA with a constant-region primer. Libraries for TCR beta were built through three nested multiplex PCR rounds, which together made up a slightly modified ARM-PCR procedure. Each of the first two PCR rounds ran approximately 9 cycles with TRBV1-TRBV30 forward and C-beta reverse primers. TCRdb fed the multiplex PCR reads into MiXCR, producing one record per CDR3 protein. The table includes some 180,000 distinct CDR3 sequences, about 82% detected once. Study findings and constraints: Overlap between tumor regions exceeded overlap of tumor with adjacent tissue or blood.

Regarding this clonotype: Antigen: not known. Its ends do not fully match the called genes, so a read error is possible.

Germline V CDR1 and CDR2: MNHEY, SVGEGT. CDR3 length equals 15 residues. Unsorted bulk tissue (about 19-33 mg) underwent RNA and DNA co-extraction. All patients had surgically resected primary liver carcinoma. Per tumor, sampling covered five separate regions. Sequenced sample: tumor tissue from primary liver carcinoma. The chain couples TRBV6-2 or TRBV6-3 to TRBJ2-1, with TRBD2 matching 12 bases. The clonotype was recovered from a man aged 40-49 years with primary liver carcinoma and hepatitis B virus infection. CDR3 sequence reads: CASSRRTSGNNEQSF. The CDR3 DNA is TGTGCCAGCAGTCGTCGGACTAGCGGGAACAATGAGCAATCCTTC.